The 29 T cell receptor beta chains listed next were all sequenced from one sample in a study of CD4 T cells in relation to SARS-CoV-2 and coronaviruses (dated by TCRdb to 2020 to 2023). CD4+ T cells from unexposed donors were collected before the COVID-19 pandemic (2011-2018). Library prep was done by the immunoSEQ multiplex PCR assay. TCRdb carries this immuneACCESS record with in-frame sequences only. Its versions omit some clonotypes, under half of them owing to an unresolved V gene in the studies checked, with the rest unexplained. This sample gives 68,000 or so clones in total; more than 85% of them show up just once. The ten largest clones take up around 0.21% of the sample. The sequencing sample was made of naive CD4+ T cells from PBMCs. Reading the label with the study, this specimen's cell subset or site is: naive CD4+ T cells isolated by negative enrichment. Receptor source: a human donor in good health.

V gene TRBV7-8 combines with J gene TRBJ2-7; the D call may be TRBD1 or TRBD2 (5 bases each). CDR3 length equals 15 residues. Germline CDR1 and CDR2: SGHVS and FQNEAQ. V was shortened by 5 bases and J by 4 bases, with 18 bases between the two germline ends. In DNA, the CDR3 is TGTGCCAGCAGCCCAGCGGTTTCAGGGCGGTACGAGCAGTACTTC. Encoded protein: CASSPAVSGRYEQYF.

This clone was observed once. The chain combines TRBV18 with TRBJ1-5, with 8 bases matching TRBD1. The V and J ends lost 3 bases and 4 bases, in that order; junction bases with no gene match: 5. Germline V gene data show CDR1 as KGHSH and CDR2 as LQKENI. The CDR3 is 15 amino acids. The DNA for the CDR3 is TGTGCCAGCTCACCCTGGGACAGGATTAATCAGCCCCAGCATTTT. This codes for CASSPWDRINQPQHF.

This sequence joins TRBV19 and TRBJ1-4; D unresolved. The CDR3 totals 13 residues. The germline V and J ends were trimmed by 4 bases and 5 bases, with 8 bases remaining between them. Germline V lookup: CDR1 LNHDA, CDR2 SQIVND (reference sequence). CDR3: CASSSRANEKLFF. CDR3 DNA: TGTGCCAGTAGTAGCCGCGCCAATGAAAAACTGTTTTTT.

The rearrangement links TRBV14 to TRBJ1-2; the D is unclear. This CDR3 spans 12 amino acids. Germline loops: CDR1 SGHDN, CDR2 FVKESK. V lost 3 bases and J 8 bases, leaving 10 bases between the germline ends. CDR3 in DNA: TGTGCCAGCAGCCATTCGGGTGGGGGCTACACCTTC. Its protein is CASSHSGGGYTF.

The genes are TRBV18 and TRBJ1-5, with TRBD1 identical over 10 bases. V lost 2 bases to trimming and J lost 0 bases; unmatched junction nucleotides: 7. The CDR3 length is 18 residues. Germline V gene lookup returns CDR1 KGHSH and CDR2 LQKENI. CDR3 coding DNA: TGTGCCAGCTCACCATCGGGACAGGGGCGTTATAGCAATCAGCCCCAGCATTTT. Translation gives CASSPSGQGRYSNQPQHF.

V gene TRBV6-1 combines with J gene TRBJ2-2; the D gene is possibly TRBD1 (6 bases). The CDR3 sequence is 16 residues long. V gave up 3 bases and J gave up 0 bases, with 11 bases separating them. Per germline, CDR1 MNHNS and CDR2 SASEGT. CDR3 region: CASSEQGIANTGELFF. DNA of the CDR3: TGTGCCAGCAGTGAGCAGGGGATTGCGAACACCGGGGAGCTGTTTTTT.

The rearrangement uses TRBV5-1 and TRBJ2-3; a weak D match, TRBD2 (6 bases). The length of the CDR3 is 15 residues. Germline V gene sequence: CDR1 SGHRS, CDR2 YFSETQ. V lost 0 bases and J 6 bases, leaving 14 bases between the germline ends. The CDR3 DNA follows: TGCGCCAGCAGCTTGGCGGGCCCTGGGGGGGATACGCAGTATTTT. Protein: CASSLAGPGGDTQYF. The complete variable domain, with remaining parts taken from reference TRBV5-1 and TRBJ2-3, reads KAGVTQTPRYLIKTRGQQVTLSCSPISGHRSVSWYQQTPGQGLQFLFEYFSETQRNKGNFPGRFSGRQFSNSRSEMNVSTLELGDSALYLCASSLAGPGGDTQYFGPGTRLTVL.

The chain is built from TRBV6-5 and TRBJ2-3; D perhaps matches TRBD1 (5 bases). Trimming left V 2 bases short and J 12 bases short, with 18 bases between. There are 14 residues in the CDR3. CDR1 MNHEY and CDR2 SVGAGI come from the germline V gene. The chain's CDR3 is CASSYTEGQAPQYF. The DNA for the CDR3 is TGTGCCAGCAGTTACACCGAAGGACAAGCCCCCCAGTATTTT.

The chain carries TRBV5-1 and TRBJ2-5; D gene ambiguous. CDR1 is SGHRS, CDR2 YFSETQ, per germline. The CDR3 consists of 13 residues. The V gene lost 2 bases and the J gene lost 4 bases, with 9 bases spanning the gap. The CDR3 region is CASSFGSRETQYF. CDR3 nucleotide sequence: TGCGCCAGCAGCTTTGGCAGTCGAGAGACCCAGTACTTC.

This clone has a single count. This chain connects TRBV18 to TRBJ2-7, with D unclear. Deletions cut 4 bases from V and 0 bases from J, with 10 bases between. This CDR3 has 14 amino acids. Germline V lookup: CDR1 KGHSH, CDR2 LQKENI. Here the CDR3 DNA reads TGTGCCAGCTCACGACCGTCGGTCTCCTACGAGCAGTACTTC. It is translated as CASSRPSVSYEQYF.

CDR3 sequence: CASSLGQQETQYF. In DNA, the CDR3 is TGCGCCAGCAGCTTGGGTCAGCAAGAGACCCAGTACTTC. This sequence joins TRBV5-1 and TRBJ2-5, with D hard to call. The CDR3 totals 13 residues. V dropped 0 bases and J dropped 2 bases, with 5 bases sitting between them. CDR1 is SGHRS, CDR2 YFSETQ, per germline.

This clone has a handful of counts. The chain joins TRBV19 to TRBJ2-7, with a weak D call TRBD1 (5 bases). CDR3 length equals 14 residues. Germline V gene lookup returns CDR1 LNHDA and CDR2 SQIVND (reference sequence). V lost 5 bases and J 1 base, leaving 12 bases between the germline ends. DNA of the CDR3: TGTGCCAGTAGTCCGGACCCAGGGTCCTACGAGCAGTACTTC. This gives the protein CASSPDPGSYEQYF.

This sequence joins TRBV4-1 and TRBJ2-7; perhaps TRBD2 as D (6 bases). This CDR3 has 16 residues. The germline V gene encodes CDR1 MGHRA and CDR2 YSYEKL. The V end lost 0 bases, the J end lost 3 bases, and 15 bases lay between the germline ends. The CDR3 here is CASSQDGTPDVYEQYF. DNA of the CDR3: TGCGCCAGCAGCCAAGACGGGACTCCGGACGTCTACGAGCAGTACTTC.

This rearrangement joins TRBV3-1 (or the pseudogene TRBV3-2) to TRBJ2-7; D is unresolved. Germline V lookup: CDR1 LGHDT, CDR2 YNNKEL (reference sequence). The CDR3 has 14 residues. V gave up 0 bases and J gave up 6 bases, with 12 bases separating them. CDR3 protein: CASSQDPTSSEQYF. The CDR3 bases are TGTGCCAGCAGCCAAGATCCTACAAGCTCCGAGCAGTACTTC.

This chain links TRBV9 with TRBJ1-4, with unresolved D. Trimming left V 0 bases short and J 3 bases short, with 3 bases between. This CDR3 has 13 amino acids. Germline CDR1 and CDR2: SGDLS and YYNGEE. CDR3 amino acids: CASSVGPNEKLFF. CDR3 in DNA: TGTGCCAGCAGCGTAGGGCCTAATGAAAAACTGTTTTTT.

CDR3 sequence: CASSSPGGEGTEAFF. CDR3 bases: TGTGCCAGCAGTTCTCCTGGGGGGGAGGGCACTGAAGCTTTCTTT. This rearrangement joins TRBV6-5 to TRBJ1-1; weak D call: TRBD1 (5 bases). Germline CDR1 MNHEY, CDR2 SVGAGI. The CDR3 consists of 15 residues. Trimming cost V 4 bases and J 4 bases, with 16 bases left between them.

The rearrangement links TRBV2 to TRBJ2-3; possible D gene TRBD1, 5 bases. This CDR3 is 14 amino acids long. Germline V CDR1 and CDR2: SNHLY, FYNNEI. V was trimmed by 7 bases and J by 2 bases, leaving 13 bases between them. This chain's CDR3 is CASNPTTVTDTQYF. DNA for the CDR3: TGTGCCAGCAACCCCACGACAGTCACAGATACGCAGTATTTT.

The chain carries TRBV10-3 and TRBJ1-1; D remains unclear. CDR1 ENHRY and CDR2 SYGVKD come from the germline V gene. V was clipped by 6 bases and J by 4 bases, with 21 bases between them. CDR3 length: 16 amino acids. In DNA form, the CDR3 reads TGTGCCATCAGCCCGCGATCCCTGGGGTTCGGCACTGAAGCTTTCTTT. This encodes CAISPRSLGFGTEAFF.

The gene calls are TRBV9 and TRBJ2-1; D is undetermined. The CDR3 loop spans 15 amino acids. Germline V gene lookup returns CDR1 SGDLS and CDR2 YYNGEE. The ends were cut back, 4 bases at V and 8 bases at J, with 19 bases in the middle. Written as DNA, the CDR3 is TGTGCCAGCAGCCCTCGCGCGCCTAGTGACCATGAGCAGTTCTTC. This sequence encodes CASSPRAPSDHEQFF.

The chain carries TRBV24-1 and TRBJ1-2; possibly TRBD1 for D (5 bases). Germline V gene data show CDR1 as KGHDR and CDR2 as SFDVKD. This CDR3 has 14 residues. Trimming took 4 bases from V and 3 from J, leaving 11 bases between them. The CDR3 reads CATSERQGHYGYTF. The CDR3, as DNA: TGTGCCACCAGTGAACGGCAGGGTCACTATGGCTACACCTTC.

The V gene is TRBV4-3, the J gene TRBJ2-3; 11 nucleotides agree with TRBD2. The CDR3 totals 18 residues. Germline CDR1 LGHNA, CDR2 YSLEER. The junction had 11 bases not matched to a gene; V was cut back by 0 bases and J by 6 bases. The CDR3 DNA sequence: TGCGCCAGCAGCCAAGATACCGCTAGCGGGGGGCTCTGGGATACGCAGTATTTT. It yields the protein CASSQDTASGGLWDTQYF.

The V call is TRBV5-1, the J call TRBJ2-3, with TRBD2 matching over 13 bases. The length of the CDR3 is 15 residues. V trimming: 4 bases; J trimming: 6 bases; junction bases outside the gene matches: 5. Germline V lookup: CDR1 SGHRS, CDR2 YFSETQ. The CDR3 loop reads CASSRSLAGGDTQYF. The CDR3 coding sequence is TGCGCCAGCAGCCGATCACTAGCGGGAGGGGATACGCAGTATTTT.

The gene calls are TRBV29-1 and TRBJ2-2; 11 bases agree with TRBD2. The CDR3 is 16 amino acids. J lost 8 bases, V lost 6 bases, and 14 bases had no gene match. Germline V lookup: CDR1 SQVTM, CDR2 ANQGSEA. The DNA for the CDR3 is TGCAGCGTCGGGTTCCAACTAGCGGGGGTTGGTGGGGAGCTGTTTTTT. Its protein is CSVGFQLAGVGGELFF.

This clone was seen a single time. V and J are TRBV19 and TRBJ2-1, with D unresolved. The CDR3 totals 14 residues. V lost 9 bases to trimming and J lost 0 bases, with 12 bases between them. CDR1 LNHDA and CDR2 SQIVND come from the germline V gene (reference sequence). Written as DNA, the CDR3 is TGTGCCAGACCGGACCTAGGCTCCTACAATGAGCAGTTCTTC. Translated: CARPDLGSYNEQFF.

The chain employs TRBV27 and TRBJ2-7, with unresolved D. CDR1 and CDR2 (germline): MNHEY, SMNVEV (reference sequence). With 3 bases removed from V and 4 bases from J, the gap between germline ends came to 19 bases. This CDR3 comprises 16 residues. For the CDR3, the DNA is TGTGCCAGCAGTTTGGCGGCAGACCCTACCTCGTACGAGCAGTACTTC. Translating it yields CASSLAADPTSYEQYF.

The genes are TRBV9 and TRBJ1-2; 7 nucleotides match TRBD1. The CDR3 covers 14 residues. The germline V gene encodes CDR1 SGDLS and CDR2 YYNGEE. The trim removed 0 bases at V and 1 base at J, leaving 0 bases unmatched. The CDR3 region is CASSVDRGNYGYTF. The CDR3 bases are TGTGCCAGCAGCGTAGACAGGGGTAACTATGGCTACACCTTC.

The V call is TRBV29-1, the J call TRBJ2-7; 8 bases are shared with TRBD2. Germline V gives CDR1 SQVTM, CDR2 ANQGSEA. V shed 3 bases and J 7 bases; nucleotides not matched to a gene: 11. This CDR3 contains 14 residues. The CDR3 spells CSVDAGGGSWEQYF. The CDR3 nucleotides are TGCAGCGTTGATGCGGGAGGTGGATCGTGGGAGCAGTACTTC.

V usage is TRBV7-3 and J usage is TRBJ2-3, with D possibly being TRBD1 (6 bases). Trimming took off 3 bases at V and 5 bases at J, with 12 bases between the two ends. Germline V lookup: CDR1 SGHTA, CDR2 FQGTGA. CDR3 length: 14 residues. The CDR3 sequence: CASSLLGQEDTQYF. DNA of the CDR3: TGTGCCAGCAGCTTGTTGGGACAAGAAGATACGCAGTATTTT.

This chain connects TRBV30 to TRBJ1-1, with D possibly being TRBD1 (6 bases). V lost 4 bases, J lost 1 base, and 10 bases lay in between. The CDR3 runs 13 residues. The germline V gene encodes CDR1 GTSNPN and CDR2 SVGIG (reference sequence). In DNA form, the CDR3 reads TGTGCCTGGAACGAACAGGGGAACACTGAAGCTTTCTTT. Protein sequence: CAWNEQGNTEAFF.